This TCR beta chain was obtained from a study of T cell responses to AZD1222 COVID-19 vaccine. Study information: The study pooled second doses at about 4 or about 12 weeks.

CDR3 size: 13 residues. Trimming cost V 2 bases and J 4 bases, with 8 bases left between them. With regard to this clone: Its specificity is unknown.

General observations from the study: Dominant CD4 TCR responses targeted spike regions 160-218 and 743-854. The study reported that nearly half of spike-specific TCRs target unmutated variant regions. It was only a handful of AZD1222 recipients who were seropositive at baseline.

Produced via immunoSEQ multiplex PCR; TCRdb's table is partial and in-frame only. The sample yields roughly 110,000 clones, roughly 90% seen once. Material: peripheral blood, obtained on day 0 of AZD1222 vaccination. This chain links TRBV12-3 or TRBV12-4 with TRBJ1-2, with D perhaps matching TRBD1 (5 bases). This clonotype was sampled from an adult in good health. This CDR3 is CASSLTGSYGYTF. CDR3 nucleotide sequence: TGTGCCAGCAGTTTAACAGGTAGCTATGGCTACACCTTC.